Described below is a single T cell receptor (beta chain) sequence and its context. With 60 Vbeta and 13 Jbeta primers, the PCR was carried out. Sequenced by immunoSEQ multiplex PCR; TCRdb stores in-frame clones only, minus some. The sample lists about 140,000 clones; roughly two thirds were seen once. The record originates from a study of cytomegalovirus exposure and HLA in healthy donors. The sample taken for sequencing was PBMCs. This TCR derives from a human donor in good health.

CDR3 in amino acids: CASSLGQGSQYEQYF. The CDR3 nucleotides read TGTGCCAGCAGCTTAGGACAGGGCAGTCAGTACGAGCAGTACTTC. This chain joins TRBV11-2 and TRBJ2-7, with 7 bases lining up with TRBD1. V was pared by 1 base and J by 4 bases, with 7 bases of the junction left unmatched. Looked up from germline, CDR1 is SGHAT and CDR2 is FQNNGV. CDR3 size: 15 residues. Looking up the rest from reference TRBV11-2 and TRBJ2-7 gives the full variable domain: EAGVAQSPRYKIIEKRQSVAFWCNPISGHATLYWYQQILGQGPKLLIQFQNNGVVDDSQLPKDRFSAERLKGVDSTLKIQPAKLEDSAVYLCASSLGQGSQYEQYFGPGTRLTVT.